Below, one TCR beta chain is given with its context. The sample is drawn from a study of blood T cell repertoires in COVID-19. Method: immunoSEQ multiplex PCR; TCRdb's copy keeps in-frame clones and lacks some. The sample shows tens of thousands of clones, roughly three quarters of them seen only once. V was trimmed by 5 bases and J by 9 bases, leaving 5 bases between them. CDR1 and CDR2 (germline): SEHNR, FQNEAQ (reference sequence). The CDR3 contains 10 residues. The source is a human donor in a cohort sampled during active COVID-19. The sequenced sample consisted of peripheral blood. This sequence joins TRBV7-9 and TRBJ2-1; D ambiguous. CDR3 sequence (DNA): TGTGCCAGCAGCCCGCGTGAGCAGTTCTTC. It specifies CASSPREQFF.